These 23 T cell receptor beta chains originate from one sample sequenced in a study of identical twins. TCRdb re-called the 5' RACE reads through MiXCR, storing one row per CDR3 protein. This sample has around 570,000 distinct CDR3 sequences, with roughly 9.9% found just once. The sample also formed part of further work on yellow fever vaccine responses in identical twins.

Sequencing used PBMCs. These receptors all come from a woman aged 18 to 35 in good health.

The chain recombines TRBV3-1 with TRBJ2-5; D ambiguous. CDR3 size: 16 residues. With 0 bases removed from V and 1 base from J, the gap between germline ends came to 12 bases. CDR1 is LGHDT and CDR2 is YNNKEL in the germline V gene (reference sequence). The CDR3 protein is CASSQDLWLRQETQYF. Here the CDR3 DNA reads TGTGCCAGCAGCCAAGATTTATGGCTGCGCCAAGAGACCCAGTACTTC.

This chain links TRBV28 with TRBJ2-7; D ambiguous. The germline gives CDR1 MDHEN, CDR2 SYDVKM. The CDR3 covers 16 residues. The V gene lost 1 base and the J gene lost 5 bases, with 18 bases spanning the gap. In nucleotides, the CDR3 is TGTGCCAGCAGTTTATTTAGGCTCCTCGTGCCCAACGAGCAGTACTTC. It is translated as CASSLFRLLVPNEQYF.

The chain recombines TRBV20-1 with TRBJ2-5; a weak D match, TRBD2 (5 bases). The V gene's germline CDR1 is DFQATT and CDR2 SNEGSKA (reference sequence). The ends were cut back, 1 base at V and 5 bases at J, with 17 bases in the middle. The CDR3 length is 15 residues. This CDR3 is CSARGTFKNAETQYF. CDR3 bases: TGCAGTGCTAGAGGGACTTTCAAGAACGCGGAGACCCAGTACTTC.

This clonotype has only a few counts. The V and J genes are TRBV7-9 and TRBJ1-1, with D maybe TRBD1 (6 bases). This CDR3 has 13 residues. With 6 bases removed from V and 5 bases from J, the gap between germline ends came to 13 bases. Germline assignment: CDR1 SEHNR and CDR2 FQNEAQ (reference sequence). The CDR3 loop reads CASRPQGRTEAFF. DNA for the CDR3: TGTGCCAGCAGACCGCAGGGGCGGACTGAAGCTTTCTTT.

This clonotype was seen more than once but under ten times. This chain links TRBV20-1 with TRBJ2-5; a possible D gene is TRBD2 (6 bases). Germline assignment: CDR1 DFQATT and CDR2 SNEGSKA (reference sequence). The CDR3 contains 17 residues. Trimming took 5 bases from V and 4 from J, leaving 26 bases between them. For the CDR3, the DNA is TGCAGTGCTCCCCCTGGAGGGCCAAGCCCAAAGGGAGAGACCCAGTACTTC. Amino acid sequence: CSAPPGGPSPKGETQYF.

In DNA form, the CDR3 reads TGTGCCAGCTCACTCGACAGGGGGCTTGATCAGCCCCAGCATTTT. The encoded protein is CASSLDRGLDQPQHF. V is TRBV18 and J is TRBJ1-5; 10 nucleotides line up with TRBD1. The V and J ends lost 4 bases and 5 bases, in that order; junction bases with no gene match: 5. The germline V gene has CDR1 KGHSH and CDR2 LQKENI. This CDR3 comprises 15 residues. Drawing the rest from reference TRBV18 and TRBJ1-5, the complete variable domain is NAGVMQNPRHLVRRRGQEARLRCSPMKGHSHVYWYRQLPEEGLKFMVYLQKENIIDESGMPKERFSAEFPKEGPSILRIQQVVRGDSAAYFCASSLDRGLDQPQHFGDGTRLSIL.

This clonotype appeared many times. The chain carries TRBV3-1 and TRBJ2-1; D perhaps matches TRBD2 (5 bases). The germline V gene encodes CDR1 LGHDT and CDR2 YNNKEL (reference sequence). V dropped 3 bases and J dropped 4 bases, with 10 bases sitting between them. The CDR3 has 14 residues. CDR3 DNA: TGTGCCAGCAGCCACCCCGGGATTTACAATGAGCAGTTCTTC. Protein product: CASSHPGIYNEQFF.

This clonotype was counted at least ten times. The chain combines TRBV6-2 or TRBV6-3 with TRBJ2-3; either TRBD1 or TRBD2 may fit D (6 bases each). The CDR3 has 15 amino acids. Germline CDR1 MNHEY, CDR2 SVGEGT. Trimming shortened V by 7 bases and J by 3 bases, and 17 bases separated the two germline ends. This chain's CDR3 is CASNQGGRETDTQYF. The CDR3 DNA reads TGTGCCAGCAATCAAGGGGGGCGAGAAACAGATACGCAGTATTTT.

This clonotype was picked up many times. The CDR3 region has the DNA TGCAGCGTTGAGTATCCTAGACTGTTTTTT. It is translated as CSVEYPRLFF. V gene TRBV29-1 combines with J gene TRBJ1-4; D gene uncertain. The length of the CDR3 is 10 residues. V was clipped by 3 bases and J by 13 bases, with 9 bases between them. The germline V gene encodes CDR1 SQVTM and CDR2 ANQGSEA.

V and J are TRBV20-1 and TRBJ1-1, with D possibly being TRBD1 (6 bases). The V gene lost 3 bases and the J gene lost 5 bases, with 19 bases spanning the gap. Germline loops: CDR1 DFQATT, CDR2 SNEGSKA (reference sequence). The CDR3 sequence is 15 residues long. CDR3 residues: CSARLGARGKTEAFF. CDR3 in DNA: TGCAGTGCTAGGTTGGGGGCACGCGGGAAAACTGAAGCTTTCTTT.

This sequence joins TRBV7-2 and TRBJ2-7, with D possibly being TRBD2 (6 bases). Between the trimmed V and J ends, which lost 5 bases and 4 bases, there was a span of 18 bases. This CDR3 has 15 amino acids. Germline-derived CDR1 and CDR2 are SGHTA and FQGNSA. CDR3 coding DNA: TGTGCCAGCAGCCGATCGCGGGATTACTCTTACGAGCAGTACTTC. It is translated as CASSRSRDYSYEQYF.

This sequence joins TRBV4-3 and TRBJ2-7, with TRBD1 as a possible D gene (6 bases). The CDR3 consists of 16 residues. Trimming shortened V by 0 bases and J by 4 bases, and 16 bases separated the two germline ends. Germline V gene data show CDR1 as LGHNA and CDR2 as YSLEER. The CDR3 region is CASSQEMRDNQYEQYF. In nucleotides, the CDR3 is TGCGCCAGCAGCCAAGAAATGAGGGACAACCAGTACGAGCAGTACTTC.

This clonotype was detected many times. This rearrangement joins TRBV5-1 to TRBJ2-1, with D maybe TRBD2 (7 bases). V lost 5 bases and J 6 bases, leaving 15 bases between the germline ends. CDR1 is SGHRS, CDR2 YFSETQ, per germline. CDR3 length: 14 residues. The CDR3 sequence is CASRPGGGLNEQFF. CDR3 nucleotide sequence: TGCGCCAGCAGACCTGGCGGGGGCCTCAATGAGCAGTTCTTC.

This clonotype was seen ten or more times. The chain carries TRBV3-1 and TRBJ2-5; D unresolved. V gave up 0 bases and J gave up 12 bases, with 11 bases separating them. Germline CDR1 and CDR2: LGHDT and YNNKEL (reference sequence). There are 12 residues in the CDR3. The CDR3 here is CASSQDRGGEYF. CDR3 coding DNA: TGTGCCAGCAGCCAAGATAGAGGTGGGGAGTACTTC.

This clonotype was counted a few times. This chain joins TRBV30 and TRBJ2-7; weak D call: TRBD2 (5 bases). Germline assignment: CDR1 GTSNPN and CDR2 SVGIG (reference sequence). V gave up 1 base and J gave up 7 bases, with 14 bases separating them. CDR3 size: 13 residues. The CDR3 coding sequence is TGTGCCTGGAGTGGTAGTCGGGGAGAGGAGCAGTACTTC. This translates into CAWSGSRGEEQYF.

J is TRBJ2-1 and V is TRBV15; no reliable D call. The length of the CDR3 is 13 residues. V was shortened by 1 base and J by 8 bases, with 9 bases between the two germline ends. Germline V gene data show CDR1 as LNHNV and CDR2 as YYDKDF (reference sequence). The CDR3 bases are TGTGCCACCAGCAGAGGAAAGTTCGATGAGCAGTTCTTC. Its translation: CATSRGKFDEQFF.

The rearrangement joins TRBV7-2 to TRBJ2-1; D remains unclear. Between the trimmed V and J ends, which lost 6 bases and 0 bases, there was a span of 12 bases. Per germline, CDR1 SGHTA and CDR2 FQGNSA. CDR3 length equals 15 residues. The CDR3 reads CASSMLGSSYNEQFF. CDR3 DNA sequence: TGTGCCAGCAGTATGCTGGGAAGCTCCTACAATGAGCAGTTCTTC.

This clonotype was counted only a few times. This chain connects TRBV5-1 to TRBJ2-3, with D perhaps being TRBD1 or TRBD2 (6 bases each). Germline lookup yields CDR1 SGHRS and CDR2 YFSETQ. Trimming left V 6 bases short and J 0 bases short, with 17 bases between. The CDR3 spans 16 residues. The CDR3 DNA sequence: TGCGCCAGCACAGGCGAGGGGGGACCTAGCACAGATACGCAGTATTTT. Protein: CASTGEGGPSTDTQYF.

This rearrangement joins TRBV11-2 to TRBJ2-5; 7 nucleotides match TRBD1. In germline, CDR1 is SGHAT, CDR2 FQNNGV. CDR3 length equals 15 residues. V shed 5 bases, J shed 5 bases, and the junction held 11 bases outside the gene matches. This CDR3 is CASSPADSRGETQYF. CDR3 DNA: TGTGCCAGCAGCCCAGCGGACAGCAGGGGGGAGACCCAGTACTTC.

This clonotype showed up just a few times. The J gene is TRBJ2-1, the V gene TRBV6-1, with 7 bases fitting TRBD2. V lost 4 bases and J lost 12; bases outside the gene matches: 9. CDR3 length: 13 residues. Germline CDR1 and CDR2: MNHNS and SASEGT. This CDR3 reads CASSGLALRRQFF. The CDR3 DNA is TGTGCCAGCAGTGGACTAGCCCTCCGAAGGCAGTTCTTC.

Regarding this clonotype: A much bigger clone sits one base away, suggesting this may be a read error. This chain uses TRBV7-9 with TRBJ2-1, with 12 nucleotides matching TRBD2. Germline lookup yields CDR1 SEHNR and CDR2 FQNEAQ (reference sequence). The CDR3 loop spans 16 amino acids. The CDR3 nucleotides read TGTGCCAGCAGCTTATCCCGGACTAGCGGGGTCTATGAGCGGTTCTTC. Its translation is CASSLSRTSGVYERFF.

The rearrangement joins TRBV28 to TRBJ2-5, with 12 positions matching TRBD1. This CDR3 has 15 amino acids. Germline lookup yields CDR1 MDHEN and CDR2 SYDVKM. J lost 3 bases, V lost 4 bases, and 3 bases had no gene match. CDR3 nucleotides: TGTGCCAGCAGTTCGGGACAGGGGGCGGAAGAGACCCAGTACTTC. Translating gives CASSSGQGAEETQYF.

This clonotype was counted a few times. The rearrangement joins TRBV7-8 to TRBJ2-2; 7 nucleotides agree with TRBD2. CDR1 SGHVS and CDR2 FQNEAQ come from the germline V gene. V shed 1 base and J 8 bases; nucleotides not matched to a gene: 13. CDR3 size: 17 residues. The CDR3: CASSLGVSGLVRGELFF. In DNA form, the CDR3 reads TGTGCCAGCAGCTTAGGCGTTTCTGGACTAGTGAGGGGGGAGCTGTTTTTT.